A selection of T cell receptor beta chains follows, all from one sample in a study of cytomegalovirus exposure and HLA in healthy donors. The assay was immunoSEQ multiplex PCR, and TCRdb's table has in-frame clones only and misses some. The sample data list roughly 190,000 clones. The sequenced material came from PBMCs. The receptor set was obtained from a young woman in good health and CMV-seropositive. CDR3s leave out the opening cysteine and the closing phenylalanine or tryptophan. Each record gives: V gene, J gene, CDR3 protein.

>TRBV9|TRBJ1-1
ASSLLQGVGTEAF
>TRBV30|TRBJ2-5
AWLDRGSKETQY
>TRBV27|TRBJ1-2
ASSSRGTEQVYT
>TRBV5-4|TRBJ2-7
ASSLQGSLRGQY
>TRBV2|TRBJ1-1
ASSELQGLNTEAF
>TRBV6-1|TRBJ2-5
ASRLQREREETQY
>TRBV6-6|TRBJ2-1
ASSSPIDNEQF
>TRBV6-5|TRBJ2-7
ASARSVSSYEQY
>TRBV4-2|TRBJ2-7
ASSQELITYEQY
>TRBV5-1|TRBJ1-1
ASSPGQGAGDTEAF
>TRBV7-2|TRBJ2-5
ASSPLASGGVGGETQY
>TRBV6-5|TRBJ1-5
ASSYSGDSNQPQH
>TRBV6-4|TRBJ2-5
ASSVEPGRYQETQY
>TRBV4-1|TRBJ2-1
ASSQGRGGSYNEQF
>TRBV10-2|TRBJ1-2
ASSMGTGNGYT
>TRBV7-2|TRBJ2-1
ASTSQGGLYNEQF
>TRBV30|TRBJ1-2
AWRGPTVYGYT
>TRBV7-2|TRBJ2-7
ASSQWTSGIFYEQY
>TRBV7-3|TRBJ1-1
ASSLTGGWTEAF
>TRBV4-1|TRBJ2-7
ASSQSGQAGEQY
>TRBV14|TRBJ1-1
ASSQLLGGTEAF
>TRBV5-4|TRBJ2-1
ASLEAGGPHNEQF
>TRBV4-2|TRBJ2-5
ASSQDLAAGGRETQY
>TRBV29-1|TRBJ2-1
SVEVGTSGNNEQF
>TRBV19|TRBJ1-2
ASSDVAGGFIHGYT
>TRBV9|TRBJ2-2
ASSVGLAGDPGELF
>TRBV6-6|TRBJ1-2
ASSYSDRVGNYGYT
>TRBV5-6|TRBJ2-3
ASSLVGRGDTQY
>TRBV6-4|TRBJ1-1
ASSADIGVSEAF
>TRBV18|TRBJ2-5
ASSPRTSGGRGTQY
>TRBV2|TRBJ2-3
ATSRRDSTDTQY
>TRBV7-7|TRBJ2-5
ASSLGDRDGETQY
>TRBV5-6|TRBJ2-1
ASSFDRGPYNEQF
>TRBV7-8|TRBJ2-5
ASSPGKKAGRGETQY
>TRBV30|TRBJ2-1
AWSVQGGEQF
>TRBV6-1|TRBJ2-7
ATPGQGAFEQY
>TRBV11-2|TRBJ2-5
ASSLRPTGQETQY
>TRBV6-6|TRBJ2-7
ASSYSTGERY
>TRBV5-1|TRBJ1-3
ASSGTGSGNTIY
>TRBV7-9|TRBJ2-5
ASSFSDSTLGD
>TRBV2|TRBJ1-2
ANTLGQGGGYT
>TRBV6-4|TRBJ1-5
ASSEGQGAQPQH
>TRBV13|TRBJ2-1
ASRKGLAGRGEQF
>TRBV18|TRBJ1-1
ASSPYADGMNTEAF
>TRBV6-1|TRBJ1-6
ASSESYNSPLH
>TRBV29-1|TRBJ1-2
SADVGGGGYT
>TRBV19|TRBJ2-1
ASSMGGNEQF
>TRBV7-9|TRBJ1-2
ASSLTGPNYGYT
>TRBV4-3|TRBJ1-2
ASSPLEVNYGYT
>TRBV9|TRBJ1-3
ASSITGQSSGNTTY
>TRBV2|TRBJ2-5
ASIGQGAVKTQY
>TRBV9|TRBJ2-1
ASSPAGLAGFDNEQF
>TRBV5-8|TRBJ1-5
ASSLALFYRDNQPQH
>TRBV21-1|TRBJ2-7
ASSPGGYEQY
>TRBV7-2|TRBJ2-7
ASSLLAGTYEQY